The 4 T cell receptor beta chains below come from one sample, sequenced in a study of blood T cell repertoires in COVID-19. Profiled with immunoSEQ multiplex PCR; TCRdb holds only in-frame clones, not every one. The table has approximately 180,000 clones, more than 75% seen once. Input material: PBMCs or T cells enriched from blood (not recorded which). The source is a woman aged 50 to 60 with acute COVID-19.

The chain uses TRBV30 and TRBJ1-2; 7 bases are shared with TRBD1. Germline V gene lookup returns CDR1 GTSNPN and CDR2 SVGIG (reference sequence). The CDR3 extends over 12 amino acids. The trim removed 3 bases at V and 4 bases at J, leaving 2 bases unmatched. The CDR3 loop reads CAWRGGGYGYTF. CDR3 sequence (DNA): TGTGCCTGGAGAGGGGGCGGCTATGGCTACACCTTC. Full variable domain (missing parts from reference TRBV30 and TRBJ1-2): SQTIHQWPATLVQPVGSPLSLECTVEGTSNPNLYWYRQAAGRGLQLLFYSVGIGQISSEVPQNLSASRPQDRQFILSSKKLLLSDSGFYLCAWRGGGYGYTFGSGTRLTVV.

The chain employs TRBV19 and TRBJ2-2; the D gene is possibly TRBD1 (6 bases). CDR1 is LNHDA, CDR2 SQIVND, per germline (reference sequence). V dropped 11 bases and J dropped 4 bases, with 17 bases sitting between them. The CDR3 is made up of 14 amino acids. Written as DNA, the CDR3 is TGTGCCCGAAGACAGGCTACTAGCACCGGGGAGCTGTTTTTT. Amino acids: CARRQATSTGELFF.

The chain links TRBV11-2 to TRBJ2-3; 9 positions agree with TRBD2. Germline V lookup: CDR1 SGHAT, CDR2 FQNNGV. The CDR3 spans 18 residues. V lost 3 bases to trimming and J lost 2 bases; unmatched junction nucleotides: 12. The CDR3 spells CASSFQRGANPDTDTQYF. The CDR3 nucleotides are TGTGCCAGCAGCTTTCAGCGGGGGGCGAACCCCGACACAGATACGCAGTATTTT. Drawing the rest from reference TRBV11-2 and TRBJ2-3, the complete variable domain is EAGVAQSPRYKIIEKRQSVAFWCNPISGHATLYWYQQILGQGPKLLIQFQNNGVVDDSQLPKDRFSAERLKGVDSTLKIQPAKLEDSAVYLCASSFQRGANPDTDTQYFGPGTRLTVL.

V is TRBV14 and J is TRBJ2-1; 8 nucleotides match TRBD1. Germline values: CDR1 SGHDN, CDR2 FVKESK. The CDR3 runs to 19 residues. Germline trimming cut 2 bases from V and 3 bases from J; bases unmatched to any gene: 15. The CDR3 DNA reads as TGTGCCAGCAGCCAAACCCCCCAGGGGGCAGCCTTTCTCTACAATGAGCAGTTCTTC. Its protein product is CASSQTPQGAAFLYNEQFF.